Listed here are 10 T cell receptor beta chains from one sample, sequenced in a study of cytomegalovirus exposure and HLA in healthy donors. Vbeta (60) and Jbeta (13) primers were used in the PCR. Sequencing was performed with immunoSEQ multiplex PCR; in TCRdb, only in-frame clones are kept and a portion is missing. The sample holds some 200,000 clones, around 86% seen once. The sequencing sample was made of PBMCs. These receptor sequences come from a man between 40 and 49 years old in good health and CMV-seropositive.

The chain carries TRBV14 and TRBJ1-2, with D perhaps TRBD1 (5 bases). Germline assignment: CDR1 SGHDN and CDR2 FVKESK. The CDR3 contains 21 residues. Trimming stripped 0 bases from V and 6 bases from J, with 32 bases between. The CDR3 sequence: CASSQDPLPGTRGQTRNGYTF. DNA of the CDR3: TGTGCCAGCAGCCAAGATCCTTTGCCGGGGACTCGGGGTCAGACTAGAAATGGCTACACCTTC.

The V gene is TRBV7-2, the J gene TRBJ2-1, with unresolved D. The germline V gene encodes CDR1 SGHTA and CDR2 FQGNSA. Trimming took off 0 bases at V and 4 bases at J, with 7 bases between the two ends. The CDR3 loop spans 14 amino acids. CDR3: CASSLAREYNEQFF. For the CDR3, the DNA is TGTGCCAGCAGCTTAGCCCGAGAGTACAATGAGCAGTTCTTC.

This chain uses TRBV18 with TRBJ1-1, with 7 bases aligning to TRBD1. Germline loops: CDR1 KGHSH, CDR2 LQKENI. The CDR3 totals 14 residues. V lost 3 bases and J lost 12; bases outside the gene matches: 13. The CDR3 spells CASSPSGDRFFPFF. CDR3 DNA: TGTGCCAGCTCACCTTCTGGGGACAGATTTTTCCCTTTCTTT.

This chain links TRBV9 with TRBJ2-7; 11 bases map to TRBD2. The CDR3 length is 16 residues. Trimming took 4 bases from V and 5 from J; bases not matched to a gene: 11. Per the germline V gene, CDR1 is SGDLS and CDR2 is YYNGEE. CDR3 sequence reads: CASSSQGSGGAHEQYF. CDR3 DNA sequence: TGTGCCAGCAGCTCCCAGGGTAGCGGGGGGGCTCACGAGCAGTACTTC.

CDR3: CASSLNAEGTEAFF. CDR3 DNA: TGTGCCAGCAGCTTAAACGCGGAAGGCACTGAAGCTTTCTTT. V usage is TRBV7-3 and J usage is TRBJ1-1; D not resolved. Deletions cut 1 base from V and 4 bases from J, with 10 bases between. The CDR3 sequence is 14 residues long. Germline loops: CDR1 SGHTA, CDR2 FQGTGA.

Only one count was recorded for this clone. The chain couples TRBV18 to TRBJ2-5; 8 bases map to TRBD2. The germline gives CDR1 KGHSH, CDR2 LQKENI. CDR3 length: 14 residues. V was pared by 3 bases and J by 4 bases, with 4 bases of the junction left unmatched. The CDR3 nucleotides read TGTGCCAGCTCACCCGAAGGACTAGCAGAGACCCAGTACTTC. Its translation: CASSPEGLAETQYF.

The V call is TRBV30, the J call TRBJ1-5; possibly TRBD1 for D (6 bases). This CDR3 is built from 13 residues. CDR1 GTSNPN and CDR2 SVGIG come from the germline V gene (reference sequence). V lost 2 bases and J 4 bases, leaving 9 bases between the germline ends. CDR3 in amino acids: CAWSRDINQPQHF. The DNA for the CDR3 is TGTGCCTGGAGTCGGGACATAAATCAGCCCCAGCATTTT. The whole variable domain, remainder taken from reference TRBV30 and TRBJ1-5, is SQTIHQWPATLVQPVGSPLSLECTVEGTSNPNLYWYRQAAGRGLQLLFYSVGIGQISSEVPQNLSASRPQDRQFILSSKKLLLSDSGFYLCAWSRDINQPQHFGDGTRLSIL.

The CDR3 here is CASSVDLNTGELFF. Here the CDR3 DNA reads TGTGCCAGCAGCGTTGACTTGAACACCGGGGAGCTGTTTTTT. This sequence joins TRBV7-3 and TRBJ2-2; D gene ambiguous. Between the trimmed V and J ends, which lost 5 bases and 1 base, there was a span of 8 bases. The germline gives CDR1 SGHTA, CDR2 FQGTGA. The CDR3 runs to 14 residues. The entire variable domain, with the rest obtained from reference TRBV7-3 and TRBJ2-2, is as follows: GAGVSQTPSNKVTEKGKYVELRCDPISGHTALYWYRQSLGQGPEFLIYFQGTGAADDSGLPNDRFFAVRPEGSVSTLKIQRTERGDSAVYLCASSVDLNTGELFFGEGSRLTVL.

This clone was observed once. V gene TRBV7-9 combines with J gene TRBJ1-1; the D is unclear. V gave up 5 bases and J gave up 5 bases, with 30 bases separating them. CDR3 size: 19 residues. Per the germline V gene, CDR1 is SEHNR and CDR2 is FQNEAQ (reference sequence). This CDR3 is CASSLSPRGRADIGTEAFF. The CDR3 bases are TGTGCCAGCAGCCTTTCCCCCCGGGGTCGGGCCGACATAGGTACTGAAGCTTTCTTT.

The DNA of the CDR3 is TGTGCCAGCAGCTTAGAGCTCTTGCAGGGTTTTAGCACAGATACGCAGTATTTT. Its translation is CASSLELLQGFSTDTQYF. The chain links TRBV7-2 to TRBJ2-3, with D possibly matching TRBD1 (5 bases). V dropped 1 base and J dropped 0 bases, with 17 bases sitting between them. This CDR3 has 18 amino acids. CDR1 is SGHTA, CDR2 FQGNSA, per germline. Full variable domain (missing parts from reference TRBV7-2 and TRBJ2-3): GAGVSQSPSNKVTEKGKDVELRCDPISGHTALYWYRQSLGQGLEFLIYFQGNSAPDKSGLPSDRFSAERTGGSVSTLTIQRTQQEDSAVYLCASSLELLQGFSTDTQYFGPGTRLTVL.